The present entry profiles one T cell receptor (beta chain) with its context. In the source study's methods: Nucleated cell counts were estimated from reference gene primer amplification. Assay: immunoSEQ multiplex PCR; the TCRdb copy retains only in-frame clones and omits some. That table furnishes V, J and clone size, whereas the DNA furnished D and trimming. The sample lists about 250,000 clones; about 86% were seen once. The entry originates in a study of blood T cell repertoires in COVID-19. Whole-study context: Some COVID-19 samples were acute and others convalescent; all came from the United States, Italy and Spain. From T cells, B-cell-depleted T cells, or PBMCs came the material, which was cDNA or gDNA.

Per germline, CDR1 KGHSH and CDR2 LQKENI. Trimming removed 6 bases from V and 1 base from J, with 12 bases in between. The CDR3 is made up of 14 amino acids. The receptor's source is a man aged 80 or over with acute or convalescent COVID-19. The sequencing sample was made of peripheral blood. The chain combines TRBV18 with TRBJ1-1; D may be TRBD1 (5 bases). CDR3 in DNA: TGTGCCAGCTCCATGACAGATCAGAACACTGAAGCTTTCTTT. This gives the protein CASSMTDQNTEAFF.